A selection of T cell receptor beta chains follows, all from one sample in a study of control samples from healthy donors and cancer patients. Generated by immunoSEQ multiplex PCR, the TCRdb table keeps only in-frame clones and is missing some. The sample records some 150,000 clones, 85% to 95% being singletons. Material for sequencing was blood. These receptors all come from a man aged 40-50 years in good health. Both conserved end residues are part of each CDR3. Fields, in order: clone size, D gene, V gene, J gene, CDR3 protein, CDR3 DNA. A D gene is named only where the DNA matches it firmly. Expanded clones get a size class; other rows say once, few or many, or leave the size out.

NA	TRBD2	TRBV7-3	TRBJ2-7	CASSDGAGVPYEQYF	TGTGCCAGCAGCGACGGGGCGGGGGTCCCCTACGAGCAGTACTTC
NA	NA	TRBV5-4	TRBJ2-7	CASSLYRVNEQYF	TGTGCCAGCAGCTTGTATCGGGTCAACGAGCAGTACTTC
NA	TRBD1	TRBV29-1	TRBJ2-5	CSVPKPGGGQETQYF	TGCAGCGTTCCTAAGCCAGGGGGCGGCCAAGAGACCCAGTACTTC
NA	NA	TRBV7-3	TRBJ2-7	CASSSGPGAGYEQYF	TGTGCCAGCAGCTCAGGCCCGGGGGCGGGTTACGAGCAGTACTTC
NA	NA	TRBV3-1/TRBV3-2	TRBJ1-1	CASSQVIWTAPNTEAFF	TGTGCCAGCAGCCAAGTCATCTGGACAGCGCCGAACACTGAAGCTTTCTTT
NA	NA	TRBV5-1	TRBJ2-2	CASSVGADTGELFF	TGCGCCAGCAGCGTTGGCGCAGACACCGGGGAGCTGTTTTTT
medium-sized	TRBD1	TRBV5-1	TRBJ1-2	CASSYGTGSGGYTF	TGCGCCAGCAGCTACGGGACAGGGAGCGGTGGCTACACCTTC
NA	NA	TRBV9	TRBJ1-1	CASSVRTNTEAFF	TGTGCCAGCAGCGTAAGGACGAACACTGAAGCTTTCTTT
NA	TRBD2	TRBV5-1	TRBJ2-1	CASSWTSGISYNEQFF	TGCGCCAGCAGCTGGACTAGCGGGATCTCCTACAATGAGCAGTTCTTC
NA	TRBD1	TRBV4-3	TRBJ2-7	CASSQETGLVYEQYF	TGCGCCAGCAGCCAAGAGACAGGGCTCGTCTACGAGCAGTACTTC
NA	TRBD2	TRBV10-3	TRBJ2-1	CAISESNEREYNEQFF	TGTGCCATCAGTGAGTCGAACGAGCGGGAATACAATGAGCAGTTCTTC
NA	NA	TRBV10-3	TRBJ2-7	CAISGELGQPYEQYF	TGTGCCATCAGTGGGGAGTTGGGACAACCGTACGAGCAGTACTTC
NA	TRBD1	TRBV9	TRBJ1-2	CASSVVRGTGPSDGYTF	TGTGCCAGCAGCGTAGTCCGTGGGACAGGGCCTTCGGATGGCTACACCTTC
NA	NA	TRBV5-4	TRBJ2-3	CASSGAFSTDTQYF	TGTGCCAGCAGCGGGGCTTTTTCCACAGATACGCAGTATTTT
NA	TRBD1	TRBV3-1/TRBV3-2	TRBJ2-7	CASSPGQGPYEQYF	TGTGCCAGCAGCCCGGGACAGGGACCCTACGAGCAGTACTTC
NA	NA	TRBV6-2/TRBV6-3	TRBJ2-7	CASSDPGTDYEQYF	TGTGCCAGCAGTGACCCCGGGACGGACTACGAGCAGTACTTC
NA	NA	TRBV5-1	TRBJ2-3	CASSLEAGASTDTQYF	TGCGCCAGCAGCTTGGAAGCGGGCGCTAGCACAGATACGCAGTATTTT
NA	NA	TRBV28	TRBJ2-7	CASSLSDLPYEQYF	TGTGCCAGCAGTTTATCTGACCTTCCCTACGAGCAGTACTTC
NA	TRBD2	TRBV10-3	TRBJ2-3	CAISESASGRAGDTQYF	TGTGCCATCAGTGAGTCGGCTAGCGGGAGGGCGGGAGATACGCAGTATTTT
NA	NA	TRBV5-1	TRBJ2-4	CASSLGQLNIQYF	TGCGCCAGCAGCTTGGGGCAACTAAACATTCAGTACTTC
NA	NA	TRBV5-1	TRBJ2-5	CASSLQGGETQYF	TGCGCCAGCAGCCTTCAAGGGGGAGAGACCCAGTACTTC
NA	NA	TRBV5-8	TRBJ2-7	CASSLLGHRSYEQYF	TGTGCCAGCAGCTTGCTAGGGCACCGGTCCTACGAGCAGTACTTC
NA	TRBD1	TRBV7-9	TRBJ2-2	CASSLFKGAFTGELFF	TGTGCCAGCAGCTTATTTAAGGGGGCGTTTACCGGGGAGCTGTTTTTT
once	NA	TRBV9	TRBJ1-4	CASSVGRSEKLFF	TGTGCCAGCAGCGTAGGGAGGAGTGAAAAACTGTTTTTT
NA	NA	TRBV10-1	TRBJ2-3	CASGSTDTQYF	TGCGCCAGCGGGTCCACAGATACGCAGTATTTT
few	NA	TRBV3-1/TRBV3-2	TRBJ1-2	CASSHPNPTDGYTF	TGTGCCAGCAGCCACCCTAACCCGACAGACGGCTACACCTTC
NA	NA	TRBV23-1	TRBJ2-5	CASSFRDLQETQYF	TGCGCCAGCAGTTTCAGGGATCTTCAAGAGACCCAGTACTTC
NA	NA	TRBV10-3	TRBJ1-5	CAISESRAVNQPQHF	TGTGCCATCAGTGAGTCCCGGGCAGTTAATCAGCCCCAGCATTTT
NA	TRBD2	TRBV10-1	TRBJ2-7	CASSEWLAGGSGEQYF	TGCGCCAGCAGTGAGTGGCTAGCGGGAGGCTCGGGCGAGCAGTACTTC
NA	NA	TRBV28	TRBJ1-5	CASSPVSPGSNQPQHF	TGTGCCAGCAGCCCCGTCTCGCCTGGGAGCAATCAGCCCCAGCATTTT
NA	NA	TRBV28	TRBJ1-2	CASSPSRVNYGYTF	TGTGCCAGCAGCCCGTCCAGGGTCAACTATGGCTACACCTTC
NA	NA	TRBV7-9	TRBJ1-1	CASSLYKGTGGEAFF	TGTGCCAGCAGCTTGTATAAGGGAACGGGGGGTGAAGCTTTCTTT
NA	TRBD1	TRBV11-2	TRBJ1-1	CASSADRVRSAEAFF	TGTGCCAGCAGCGCCGACAGGGTTCGGAGTGCTGAAGCTTTCTTT
NA	NA	TRBV9	TRBJ1-2	CASSFGGGLQEDGYTF	TGTGCCAGCAGCTTTGGGGGAGGGCTCCAAGAGGATGGCTACACCTTC
NA	TRBD1	TRBV28	TRBJ1-2	CASKAQGDYGYTF	TGTGCCAGCAAAGCACAGGGGGACTATGGCTACACCTTC
NA	NA	TRBV7-2	TRBJ1-3	CASSLGEAVYSGNTIYF	TGTGCCAGCAGCTTAGGTGAAGCAGTTTACTCTGGAAACACCATATATTTT
NA	TRBD1	TRBV9	TRBJ2-2	CASSVVGDRGTGELFF	TGTGCCAGCAGCGTAGTGGGGGACAGGGGCACCGGGGAGCTGTTTTTT
NA	NA	TRBV18	TRBJ1-4	CASSRGGTNEKLFF	TGTGCCAGCTCCAGAGGGGGGACTAATGAAAAACTGTTTTTT
NA	NA	TRBV7-9	TRBJ2-3	CASSLSLFSTDTQYF	TGTGCCAGCAGCTTGTCCCTATTTAGCACAGATACGCAGTATTTT
NA	NA	TRBV28	TRBJ1-5	CASSLWSAPNQPQHF	TGTGCCAGCAGTTTATGGTCTGCACCCAATCAGCCCCAGCATTTT
NA	NA	TRBV2	TRBJ2-4	CASSEAGGLAKNIQYF	TGTGCCAGCAGTGAAGCAGGGGGTTTAGCCAAAAACATTCAGTACTTC
NA	TRBD1	TRBV5-1	TRBJ2-7	CASSTGQGYEQYF	TGCGCCAGCAGCACGGGACAGGGCTACGAGCAGTACTTC
NA	TRBD1	TRBV4-1	TRBJ2-2	CASSQVKGATGELFF	TGCGCCAGCAGCCAAGTTAAGGGGGCCACCGGGGAGCTGTTTTTT
NA	TRBD1	TRBV29-1	TRBJ2-7	CSVWGLAGGASYEQYF	TGCAGCGTGTGGGGGCTAGCAGGGGGTGCCTCCTACGAGCAGTACTTC
NA	TRBD2	TRBV28	TRBJ2-1	CASSWTSGAFGNEQFF	TGTGCCAGCAGTTGGACTAGCGGGGCATTCGGTAATGAGCAGTTCTTC
NA	TRBD1	TRBV18	TRBJ2-6	CASSPRSDRAANVLTF	TGTGCCAGCTCACCACGCTCGGACAGGGCCGCCAACGTCCTGACTTTC
NA	NA	TRBV5-4	TRBJ2-7	CASTRGRNDYEQYF	TGTGCCAGCACCCGGGGCCGCAATGACTACGAGCAGTACTTC
NA	NA	TRBV13	TRBJ2-5	CASSYQETQYF	TGTGCCAGCAGCTACCAAGAGACCCAGTACTTC
once	NA	TRBV18	TRBJ2-7	CASSPQRQSYEQYF	TGTGCCAGCTCACCACAGCGACAGAGCTACGAGCAGTACTTC
NA	TRBD1	TRBV6-1	TRBJ2-1	CASSENPTGGANNEQFF	TGTGCCAGCAGCGAAAACCCAACAGGGGGCGCGAACAATGAGCAGTTCTTC
once	TRBD1	TRBV19	TRBJ1-5	CASSIEGQASNQPQHF	TGTGCCAGTAGTATAGAGGGACAGGCGAGCAATCAGCCCCAGCATTTT
NA	TRBD1	TRBV6-4	TRBJ1-3	CASSDYAKTGLGNTIYF	TGTGCCAGCAGTGACTACGCTAAGACAGGGTTAGGAAACACCATATATTTT
NA	TRBD1	TRBV6-4	TRBJ2-1	CASSELQGAGEQFF	TGTGCCAGCAGCGAACTACAGGGGGCCGGTGAGCAGTTCTTC
NA	TRBD2	TRBV5-6	TRBJ2-3	CASSPGTSGGADTQYF	TGTGCCAGCAGCCCAGGGACTAGCGGGGGGGCAGATACGCAGTATTTT
NA	NA	TRBV9	TRBJ1-4	CASSVAGVPNEKLFF	TGTGCCAGCAGCGTAGCCGGGGTTCCTAATGAAAAACTGTTTTTT
once	NA	TRBV5-4	TRBJ1-1	CASSSPSAHMNTEAFF	TGTGCCAGCAGCTCTCCATCAGCTCACATGAACACTGAAGCTTTCTTT
NA	NA	TRBV6-2/TRBV6-3	TRBJ1-5	CASSYSGGASNQPQHF	TGTGCCAGCAGTTACTCGGGTGGAGCTAGCAATCAGCCCCAGCATTTT
NA	TRBD2	TRBV9	TRBJ2-3	CASSSGLAGGPRLPQIRPDTQYF	TGTGCCAGCAGCTCGGGACTAGCGGGGGGCCCACGTCTTCCACAGATAAGGCCAGATACGCAGTATTTT
NA	NA	TRBV3-1/TRBV3-2	TRBJ1-6	CASSQGPGGGSPLHF	TGTGCCAGCAGCCAGGGACCCGGAGGCGGTTCACCCCTCCACTTT